These 21 T cell receptor beta chains originate from one sample sequenced in a study of blood T cell repertoires in COVID-19. Profiled with immunoSEQ multiplex PCR; TCRdb holds only in-frame clones, not every one. The sample has 200,000 to 250,000 clones, 65% to 85% seen once. Source material: PBMCs or T cells enriched from blood (not recorded which). The receptors derive from a woman aged 55-70 years who had recovered from COVID-19.

The V gene is TRBV19, the J gene TRBJ2-6; weak D call: TRBD1 (8 bases). The CDR3 loop spans 20 amino acids. CDR1 and CDR2 from the germline V gene are LNHDA and SQIVND (reference sequence). Trimming pared 5 bases from V and 0 bases from J, leaving 23 bases between. The CDR3 sequence is CASSPIGGGQASSGANVLTF. The CDR3 nucleotides are TGTGCCAGTAGTCCAATAGGGGGGGGACAGGCCAGCTCTGGGGCCAACGTCCTGACTTTC.

The chain employs TRBV6-4 and TRBJ2-7, with 8 bases identical to TRBD1. The CDR3 runs 12 residues. Trimming removed 8 bases from V and 7 bases from J; junction bases left unmatched: 7. CDR1 is MRHNA and CDR2 is SNTAGT in the germline V gene. The CDR3 loop is CASHDRGEEQYF. The CDR3 DNA reads as TGTGCCAGCCACGACAGGGGAGAGGAGCAGTACTTC.

This clone was recorded only once. This chain links TRBV7-2 with TRBJ2-5; TRBD1 matches at 9 bases. Germline CDR1 and CDR2: SGHTA and FQGNSA. The length of the CDR3 is 15 residues. Unmatched junction bases numbered 9, after V lost 0 bases and J lost 10 bases. CDR3 amino acids: CASSLAGTGSVIQYF. The CDR3 DNA reads as TGTGCCAGCAGCTTAGCCGGGACAGGGTCGGTAATCCAGTACTTC.

The J gene is TRBJ1-1, the V gene TRBV6-5, with unresolved D. The CDR3 has 14 residues. Germline V gene data show CDR1 as MNHEY and CDR2 as SVGAGI. V shed 6 bases and J shed 2 bases, with 13 bases lying between them. CDR3 bases: TGTGCCAGCAGCCTCATGAAGCGCAACACTGAAGCTTTCTTT. It specifies CASSLMKRNTEAFF.

The chain has TRBV5-6 and TRBJ1-1; D gene ambiguous. The germline V gene has CDR1 SGHDT and CDR2 YYEEEE. V gave up 0 bases and J gave up 5 bases, with 5 bases separating them. The CDR3 is 12 amino acids. The CDR3 bases are TGTGCCAGCAGCTTGGACTGGACTGAAGCTTTCTTT. This encodes CASSLDWTEAFF.

The chain has TRBV6-1 and TRBJ2-1; D gene ambiguous. The CDR3 length is 15 residues. Germline values: CDR1 MNHNS, CDR2 SASEGT. V was clipped by 2 bases and J by 0 bases, with 8 bases between them. In DNA, the CDR3 is TGTGCCAGCAGTGAACTCAGTCTCTCCTACAATGAGCAGTTCTTC. Protein sequence: CASSELSLSYNEQFF.

The rearrangement uses TRBV11-2 and TRBJ2-2, with D hard to call. V lost 5 bases, J lost 0 bases, and 13 bases lay in between. The germline V gene encodes CDR1 SGHAT and CDR2 FQNNGV. The CDR3 runs to 16 residues. The CDR3 is CASSPPGFPNTGELFF. The CDR3 DNA reads as TGTGCCAGCAGCCCCCCGGGTTTCCCGAACACCGGGGAGCTGTTTTTT.

The chain uses TRBV20-1 and TRBJ1-6; 9 nucleotides match TRBD1. With V trimmed by 3 bases and J by 11 bases, 8 bases remained unmatched. Germline-derived CDR1 and CDR2 are DFQATT and SNEGSKA (reference sequence). The CDR3 covers 14 residues. The CDR3 coding sequence is TGCAGTGCTAGTGTAGACAGGGGGAAGACACCCCTCCACTTT. Its protein is CSASVDRGKTPLHF.

This clone came up a few times. In nucleotides, the CDR3 is TGTGCCAGCAGCCTCAAAGGGTCCCAGGGGGTCGATGGCTACACCTTC. Translation: CASSLKGSQGVDGYTF. The chain uses TRBV21-1 and TRBJ1-2; the table calls TRBD1, which could not be checked here. TRBV21-1 corresponds to a pseudogene. The CDR3 contains 16 residues.

This sequence joins TRBV6-2 or TRBV6-3 and TRBJ1-1; 8 bases map to TRBD1. With V trimmed by 4 bases and J by 1 base, 5 bases remained unmatched. In germline, CDR1 is MNHEY, CDR2 SVGEGT. The CDR3 is 15 amino acids. CDR3 protein: CASSSGGTGNTEAFF. CDR3 bases: TGTGCCAGCAGTTCCGGCGGGACAGGGAACACTGAAGCTTTCTTT.

This clone was found a few times. V usage is TRBV9 and J usage is TRBJ1-3; possibly TRBD1 for D (6 bases). This CDR3 has 15 residues. The V gene lost 2 bases and the J gene lost 0 bases, with 9 bases spanning the gap. Germline V gene data show CDR1 as SGDLS and CDR2 as YYNGEE. CDR3 residues: CASSVTGNSGNTIYF. Written as DNA, the CDR3 is TGTGCCAGCAGCGTTACAGGGAACTCTGGAAACACCATATATTTT.

This chain links TRBV10-3 with TRBJ2-3; D uncertain. The germline gives CDR1 ENHRY, CDR2 SYGVKD. Deletions cut 2 bases from V and 4 bases from J, with 13 bases between. The CDR3 loop spans 15 amino acids. Here the CDR3 reads CAISEERSSADTQYF. The CDR3, as DNA: TGTGCCATCAGTGAGGAACGGAGTTCGGCAGATACGCAGTATTTT.

V is TRBV11-1 and J is TRBJ2-7; possible D gene TRBD1, 5 bases. CDR3 length equals 15 residues. Germline CDR1 reads SGHAT; CDR2 reads FQDESV (reference sequence). Trimming pared 5 bases from V and 3 bases from J, leaving 17 bases between. CDR3: CASSRLGASIYEQYF. DNA for the CDR3: TGTGCCAGCAGCCGATTAGGGGCATCAATCTACGAGCAGTACTTC.

The V call is TRBV5-1, the J call TRBJ2-2, with 9 bases aligning to TRBD1. The ends lost 4 bases at V and 1 base at J; junction bases unmatched: 2. The germline CDR1 and CDR2 sequences are SGHRS and YFSETQ. This CDR3 comprises 15 residues. Here the CDR3 DNA reads TGCGCCAGCAGCCCGACAGGGGGGAACACCGGGGAGCTGTTTTTT. Translation: CASSPTGGNTGELFF.

This sequence joins TRBV4-1 and TRBJ1-1; 7 nucleotides align to TRBD1. This CDR3 region has 16 residues. The V gene's germline CDR1 is MGHRA and CDR2 YSYEKL. J gave up 0 bases and V 1 base, and 5 bases lay outside the gene matches. CDR3 in DNA: TGCGCCAGCAGCCAAGGCAACAGGGGTATGAACACTGAAGCTTTCTTT. It is translated as CASSQGNRGMNTEAFF.

V gene TRBV10-3 combines with J gene TRBJ1-4, with a weak D call TRBD1 (5 bases). The CDR3 extends over 13 amino acids. Trimming cost V 10 bases and J 4 bases, with 13 bases left between them. The V gene's germline CDR1 is ENHRY and CDR2 SYGVKD. The CDR3 DNA reads TGTGCCAGCCGACAGACTCTTAATGAAAAACTGTTTTTT. Its translation is CASRQTLNEKLFF.

The V gene is TRBV5-5, the J gene TRBJ1-2; TRBD1 might be the D (5 bases). The CDR3 runs to 16 residues. The germline V gene encodes CDR1 SGHKS and CDR2 YYEKEE (reference sequence). The V and J ends lost 0 bases and 8 bases respectively, with 20 bases between them. In nucleotides, the CDR3 is TGTGCCAGCAGCTTGGAATACTTGGGGCGGAGATACGGCTACACCTTC. Protein sequence: CASSLEYLGRRYGYTF.

This clone has just one count. The CDR3: CASSGQSGQPQHF. DNA of the CDR3: TGTGCCAGCAGCGGACAGAGCGGTCAGCCCCAGCATTTT. The rearrangement joins TRBV6-5 to TRBJ1-5; D is possibly TRBD1 (6 bases). The CDR3 sequence is 13 residues long. Germline CDR1 and CDR2: MNHEY and SVGAGI. Trimming stripped 6 bases from V and 6 bases from J, with 12 bases between.

Only one count was recorded for this clone. The chain joins TRBV6-6 to TRBJ2-7, with a weak D call TRBD1 (6 bases). V shed 4 bases and J shed 4 bases, with 17 bases lying between them. CDR1 is MNHNY, CDR2 SVGAGI, per germline (reference sequence). The CDR3 runs 15 residues. For the CDR3, the DNA is TGTGCCAGCAGTTCCGGGACATTGAGCCAGTACGAGCAGTACTTC. Translated: CASSSGTLSQYEQYF.

The rearrangement links TRBV7-9 to TRBJ1-2; D gene unclear. This CDR3 contains 11 residues. V gave up 11 bases and J gave up 8 bases, with 15 bases separating them. The germline CDR1 and CDR2 sequences are SEHNR and FQNEAQ (reference sequence). CDR3 sequence (DNA): TGTGCCGCGAGAGTACCCGCGGGCTACACCTTC. It codes for CAARVPAGYTF.

The chain employs TRBV12-5 and TRBJ2-1; 16 positions match TRBD2. Germline-derived CDR1 and CDR2 are LGHNT and FRNRAP. This CDR3 comprises 19 residues. After removal of 3 bases from V and 4 bases from J, the junction contained 9 bases not matched to a gene. CDR3 coding DNA: TGTGCTAGTGGTTTCCTGACCGGGACTAGCGGGAGGGGTTACAATGAGCAGTTCTTC. Amino acid sequence: CASGFLTGTSGRGYNEQFF.